This T cell receptor (beta chain) was sequenced in a study of blood T cell repertoires in COVID-19. Study-level information: Collection of acute and convalescent COVID-19 samples took place in the United States, Italy and Spain.

Libraries were prepared by immunoSEQ multiplex PCR; TCRdb keeps only in-frame clonotypes and omits some of them. Among about 160,000 clones listed, approximately 84% were seen once. The clonotype comes from a man aged 35-49 years with acute or convalescent COVID-19. The sample comprised peripheral blood.

Written as DNA, the CDR3 is TGCAGCGGTGACAGGGACACTGAAGCTTTCTTT. This translates into CSGDRDTEAFF. The genes are TRBV29-1 and TRBJ1-1; 7 positions match TRBD1. V gave up 7 bases and J gave up 3 bases; unmatched junction bases: 2. The CDR3 consists of 11 residues. Looked up from germline, CDR1 is SQVTM and CDR2 is ANQGSEA.